The clone carrying this T cell receptor beta chain was counted a single time. This CDR3 is built from 15 residues. This record belongs to a study of CD8 T cells in Susac syndrome. RNA was extracted with the RNeasy kit, and a quantity of roughly 0.5 to 1 ug was reverse transcribed using random hexamers. Amplification of TCR beta CDR3 by immunoSEQ multiplex PCR spanned 54 Vbeta and 13 Jbeta. A single record per CDR3 protein comes from TCRdb applying MiXCR to the immunoSEQ multiplex PCR reads. The sample records 400,000 to 550,000 distinct CDR3 sequences, approximately 85% being singletons. J is TRBJ1-5 and V is TRBV21-1; the table assigns TRBD1, which was not confirmed against the DNA. TRBV21-1 is tagged as a pseudogene. This TCR was recovered from a human donor with multiple sclerosis. Specimen: CD8+ T cells from PBMCs. The CDR3: CASRDRADSNQPQHF. The CDR3 DNA reads TGTGCCAGCAGAGACAGGGCCGATAGCAATCAGCCCCAGCATTTT.